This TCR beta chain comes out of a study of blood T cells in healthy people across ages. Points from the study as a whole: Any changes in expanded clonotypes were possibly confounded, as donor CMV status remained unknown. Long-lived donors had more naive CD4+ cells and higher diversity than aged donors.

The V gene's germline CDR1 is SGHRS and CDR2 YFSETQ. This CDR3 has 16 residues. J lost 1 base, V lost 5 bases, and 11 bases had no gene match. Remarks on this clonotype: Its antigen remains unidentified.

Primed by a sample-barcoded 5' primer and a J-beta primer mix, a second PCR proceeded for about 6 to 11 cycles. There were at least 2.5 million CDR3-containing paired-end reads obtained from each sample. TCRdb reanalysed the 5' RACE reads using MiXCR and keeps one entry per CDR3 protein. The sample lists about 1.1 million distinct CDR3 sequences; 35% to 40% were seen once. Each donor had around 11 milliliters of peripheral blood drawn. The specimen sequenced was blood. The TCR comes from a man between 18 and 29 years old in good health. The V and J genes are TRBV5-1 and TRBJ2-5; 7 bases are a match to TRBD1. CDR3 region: CASRAGTETIQETQYF. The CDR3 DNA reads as TGCGCCAGCAGGGCCGGGACAGAAACAATCCAAGAGACCCAGTACTTC.